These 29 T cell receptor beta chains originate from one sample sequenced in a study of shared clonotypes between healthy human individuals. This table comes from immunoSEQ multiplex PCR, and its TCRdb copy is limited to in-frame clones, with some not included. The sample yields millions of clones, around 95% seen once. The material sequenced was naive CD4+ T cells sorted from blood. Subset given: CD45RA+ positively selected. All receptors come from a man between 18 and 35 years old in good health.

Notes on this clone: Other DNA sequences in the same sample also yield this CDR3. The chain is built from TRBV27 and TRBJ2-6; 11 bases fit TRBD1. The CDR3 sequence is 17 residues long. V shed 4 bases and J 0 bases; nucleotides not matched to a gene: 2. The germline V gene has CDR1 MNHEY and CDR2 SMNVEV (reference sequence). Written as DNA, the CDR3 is TGTGCCAGCAGTTCCGGGACAGGGGGCTCTGGGGCCAACGTCCTGACTTTC. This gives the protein CASSSGTGGSGANVLTF.

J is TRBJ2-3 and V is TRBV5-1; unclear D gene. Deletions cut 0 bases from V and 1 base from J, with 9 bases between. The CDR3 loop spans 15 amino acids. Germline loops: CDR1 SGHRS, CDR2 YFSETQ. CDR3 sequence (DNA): TGCGCCAGCAGCTTGGACGCGGATGGCACAGATACGCAGTATTTT. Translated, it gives CASSLDADGTDTQYF.

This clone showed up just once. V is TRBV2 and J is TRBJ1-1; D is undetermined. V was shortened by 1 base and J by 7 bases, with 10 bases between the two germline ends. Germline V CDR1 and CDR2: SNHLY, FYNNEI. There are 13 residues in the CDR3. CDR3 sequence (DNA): TGTGCCAGCAGTGAAGAAAGGTATGGTGAAGCTTTCTTT. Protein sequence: CASSEERYGEAFF. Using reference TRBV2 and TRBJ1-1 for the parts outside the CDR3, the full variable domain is EPEVTQTPSHQVTQMGQEVILRCVPISNHLYFYWYRQILGQKVEFLVSFYNNEISEKSEIFDDQFSVERPDGSNFTLKIRSTKLEDSAMYFCASSEERYGEAFFGQGTRLTVV.

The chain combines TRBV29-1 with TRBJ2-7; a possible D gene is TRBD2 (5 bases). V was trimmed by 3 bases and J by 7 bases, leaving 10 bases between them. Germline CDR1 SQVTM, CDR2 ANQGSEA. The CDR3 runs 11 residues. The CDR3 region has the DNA TGCAGCGTTGAGAACGGGGTTGAGCAGTACTTC. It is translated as CSVENGVEQYF.

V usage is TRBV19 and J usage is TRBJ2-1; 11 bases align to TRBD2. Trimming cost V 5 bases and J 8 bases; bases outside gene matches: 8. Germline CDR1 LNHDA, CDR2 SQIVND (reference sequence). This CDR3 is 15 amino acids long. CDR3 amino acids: CASSPTSGSSHEQFF. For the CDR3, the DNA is TGTGCCAGTAGTCCTACTAGCGGGAGTTCTCATGAGCAGTTCTTC.

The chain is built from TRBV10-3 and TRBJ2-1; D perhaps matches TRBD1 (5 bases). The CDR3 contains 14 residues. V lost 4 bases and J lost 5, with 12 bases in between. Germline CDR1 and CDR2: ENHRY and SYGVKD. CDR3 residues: CAISGWGGHNEQFF. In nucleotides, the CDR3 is TGTGCCATCAGTGGATGGGGCGGCCACAATGAGCAGTTCTTC.

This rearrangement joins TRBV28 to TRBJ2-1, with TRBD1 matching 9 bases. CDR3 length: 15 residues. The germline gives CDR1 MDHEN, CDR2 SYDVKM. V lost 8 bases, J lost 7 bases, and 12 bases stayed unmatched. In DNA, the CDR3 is TGTGCCAGCCCGCCAACAGGGGGCCCCGCAAATGAGCAGTTCTTC. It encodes CASPPTGGPANEQFF.

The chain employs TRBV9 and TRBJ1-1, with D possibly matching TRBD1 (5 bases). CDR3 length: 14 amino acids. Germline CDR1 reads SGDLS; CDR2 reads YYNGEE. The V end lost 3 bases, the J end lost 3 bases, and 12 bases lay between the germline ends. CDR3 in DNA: TGTGCCAGCAGCGGGAATGGGGGATACACTGAAGCTTTCTTT. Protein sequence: CASSGNGGYTEAFF.

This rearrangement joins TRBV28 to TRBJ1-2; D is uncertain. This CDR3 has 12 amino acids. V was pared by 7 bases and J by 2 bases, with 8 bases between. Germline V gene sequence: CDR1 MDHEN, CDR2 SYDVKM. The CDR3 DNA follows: TGTGCCAGCACAGACCAAAACTATGGCTACACCTTC. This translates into CASTDQNYGYTF.

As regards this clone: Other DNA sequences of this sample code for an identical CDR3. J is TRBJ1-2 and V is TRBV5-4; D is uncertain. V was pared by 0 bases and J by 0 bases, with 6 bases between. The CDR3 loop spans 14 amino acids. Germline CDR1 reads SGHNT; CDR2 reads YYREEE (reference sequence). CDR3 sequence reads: CASSLGGTNYGYTF. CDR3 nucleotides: TGTGCCAGCAGCTTGGGCGGAACTAACTATGGCTACACCTTC.

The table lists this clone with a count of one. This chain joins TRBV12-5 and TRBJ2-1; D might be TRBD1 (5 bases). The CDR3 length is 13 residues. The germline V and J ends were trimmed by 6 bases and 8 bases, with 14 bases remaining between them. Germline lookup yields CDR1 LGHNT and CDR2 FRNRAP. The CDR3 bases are TGTGCTAGTGGCCCCGCGTGGGGCGATGAGCAGTTCTTC. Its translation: CASGPAWGDEQFF.

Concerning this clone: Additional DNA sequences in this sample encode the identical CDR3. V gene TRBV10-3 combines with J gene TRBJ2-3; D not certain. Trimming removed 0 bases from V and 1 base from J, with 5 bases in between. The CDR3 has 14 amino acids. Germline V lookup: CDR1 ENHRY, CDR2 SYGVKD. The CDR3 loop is CAISESGGTDTQYF. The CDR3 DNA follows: TGTGCCATCAGTGAGTCTGGGGGCACAGATACGCAGTATTTT.

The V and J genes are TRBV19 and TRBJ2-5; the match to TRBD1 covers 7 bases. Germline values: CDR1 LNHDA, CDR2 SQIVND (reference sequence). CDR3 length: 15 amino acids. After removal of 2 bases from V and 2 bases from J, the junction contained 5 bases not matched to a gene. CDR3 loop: CASSIMGQNQETQYF. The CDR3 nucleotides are TGTGCCAGTAGTATAATGGGACAGAATCAAGAGACCCAGTACTTC.

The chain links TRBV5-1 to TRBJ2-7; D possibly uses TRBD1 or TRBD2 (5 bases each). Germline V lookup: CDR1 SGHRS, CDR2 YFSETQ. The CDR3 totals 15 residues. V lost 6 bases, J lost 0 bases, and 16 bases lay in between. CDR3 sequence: CASTPGTPSSYEQYF. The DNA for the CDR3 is TGCGCCAGCACCCCTGGGACCCCGAGCTCCTACGAGCAGTACTTC.

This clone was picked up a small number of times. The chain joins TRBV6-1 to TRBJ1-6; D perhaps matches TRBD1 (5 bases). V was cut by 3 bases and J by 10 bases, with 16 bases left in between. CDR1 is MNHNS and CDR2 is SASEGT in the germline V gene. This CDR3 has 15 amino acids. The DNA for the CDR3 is TGTGCCAGCAGTGAGTCCACAGGTCGACGGTCACCCCTCCACTTT. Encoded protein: CASSESTGRRSPLHF.

The CDR3 protein is CASSVAAVEATDTEAFF. The CDR3 coding sequence is TGTGCCAGCAGCGTAGCTGCTGTGGAGGCTACGGACACTGAAGCTTTCTTT. This rearrangement joins TRBV9 to TRBJ1-1; D is undetermined. The CDR3 is 17 residues long. V lost 0 bases and J 3 bases, leaving 18 bases between the germline ends. Germline V lookup: CDR1 SGDLS, CDR2 YYNGEE. The entire variable domain, with the rest obtained from reference TRBV9 and TRBJ1-1, is as follows: DSGVTQTPKHLITATGQRVTLRCSPRSGDLSVYWYQQSLDQGLQFLIQYYNGEERAKGNILERFSAQQFPDLHSELNLSSLELGDSALYFCASSVAAVEATDTEAFFGQGTRLTVV.

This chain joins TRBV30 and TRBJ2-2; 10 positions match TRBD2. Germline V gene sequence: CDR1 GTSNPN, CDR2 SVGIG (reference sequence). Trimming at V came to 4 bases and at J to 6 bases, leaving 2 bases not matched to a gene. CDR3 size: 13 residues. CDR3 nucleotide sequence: TGTGCCTGGAATGGACTAGCGGCCGGGGAGCTGTTTTTT. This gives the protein CAWNGLAAGELFF.

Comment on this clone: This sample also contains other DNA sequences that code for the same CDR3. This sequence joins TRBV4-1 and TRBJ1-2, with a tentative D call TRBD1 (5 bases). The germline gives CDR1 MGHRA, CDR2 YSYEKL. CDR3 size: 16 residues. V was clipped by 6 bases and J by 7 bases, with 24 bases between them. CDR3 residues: CASSIESGTVLRGYTF. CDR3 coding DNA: TGCGCCAGCAGTATCGAATCCGGGACTGTCCTCCGTGGCTACACCTTC.

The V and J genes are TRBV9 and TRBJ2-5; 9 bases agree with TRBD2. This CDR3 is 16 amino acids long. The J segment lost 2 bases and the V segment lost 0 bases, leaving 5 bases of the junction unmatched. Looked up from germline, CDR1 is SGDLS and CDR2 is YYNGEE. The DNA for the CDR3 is TGTGCCAGCAGCGTAGGGGGCACTAGCGGGCAAGAGACCCAGTACTTC. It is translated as CASSVGGTSGQETQYF.

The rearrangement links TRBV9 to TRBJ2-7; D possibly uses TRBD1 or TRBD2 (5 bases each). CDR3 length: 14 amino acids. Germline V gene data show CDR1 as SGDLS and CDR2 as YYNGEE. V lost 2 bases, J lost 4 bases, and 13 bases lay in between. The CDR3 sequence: CASSVGEPPYEQYF. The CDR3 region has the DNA TGTGCCAGCAGCGTGGGGGAACCCCCTTACGAGCAGTACTTC.

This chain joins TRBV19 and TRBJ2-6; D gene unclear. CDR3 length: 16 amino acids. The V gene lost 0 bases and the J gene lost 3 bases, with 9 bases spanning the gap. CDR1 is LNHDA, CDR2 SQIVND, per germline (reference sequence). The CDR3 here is CASSIEYLIGANVLTF. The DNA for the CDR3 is TGTGCCAGTAGTATAGAGTACCTAATTGGGGCCAACGTCCTGACTTTC.

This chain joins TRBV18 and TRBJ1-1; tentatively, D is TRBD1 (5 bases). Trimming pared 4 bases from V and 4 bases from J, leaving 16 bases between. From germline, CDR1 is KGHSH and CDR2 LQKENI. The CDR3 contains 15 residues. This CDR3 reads CASSRNQPRGTEAFF. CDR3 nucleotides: TGTGCCAGCTCACGGAACCAGCCGAGGGGCACTGAAGCTTTCTTT.

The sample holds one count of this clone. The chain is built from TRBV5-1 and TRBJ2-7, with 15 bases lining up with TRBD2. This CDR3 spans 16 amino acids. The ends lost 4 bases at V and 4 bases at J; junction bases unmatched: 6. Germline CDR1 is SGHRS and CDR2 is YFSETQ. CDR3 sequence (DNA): TGCGCCAGCAGCGAGGGACTAGCGGGAGGAGCGTACGAGCAGTACTTC. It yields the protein CASSEGLAGGAYEQYF.

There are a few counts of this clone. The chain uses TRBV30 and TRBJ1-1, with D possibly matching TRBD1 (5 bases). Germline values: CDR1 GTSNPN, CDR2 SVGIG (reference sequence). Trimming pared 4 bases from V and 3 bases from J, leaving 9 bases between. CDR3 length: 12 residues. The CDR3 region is CAWKLGDTEAFF. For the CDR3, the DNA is TGTGCCTGGAAGTTGGGGGACACTGAAGCTTTCTTT. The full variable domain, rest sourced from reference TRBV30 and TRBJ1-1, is SQTIHQWPATLVQPVGSPLSLECTVEGTSNPNLYWYRQAAGRGLQLLFYSVGIGQISSEVPQNLSASRPQDRQFILSSKKLLLSDSGFYLCAWKLGDTEAFFGQGTRLTVV.

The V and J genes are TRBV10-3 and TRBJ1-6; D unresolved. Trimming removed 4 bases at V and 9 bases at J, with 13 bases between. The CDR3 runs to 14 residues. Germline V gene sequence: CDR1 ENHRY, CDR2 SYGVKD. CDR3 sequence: CAISASETTSPLHF. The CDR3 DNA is TGTGCCATCAGTGCCTCCGAGACTACTTCACCCCTCCACTTT.

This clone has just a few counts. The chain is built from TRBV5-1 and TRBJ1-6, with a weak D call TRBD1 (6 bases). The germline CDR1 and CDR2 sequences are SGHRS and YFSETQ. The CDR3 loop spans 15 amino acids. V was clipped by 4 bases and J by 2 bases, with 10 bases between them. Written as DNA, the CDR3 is TGCGCCAGCAGCCCCGGGACAACCTATAATTCACCCCTCCACTTT. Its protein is CASSPGTTYNSPLHF.

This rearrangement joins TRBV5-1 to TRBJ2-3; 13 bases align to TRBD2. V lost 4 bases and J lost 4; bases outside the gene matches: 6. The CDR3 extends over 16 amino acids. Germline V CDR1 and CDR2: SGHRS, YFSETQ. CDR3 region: CASSLRTSGGPDTQYF. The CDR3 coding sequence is TGCGCCAGCAGCCTACGGACTAGCGGGGGACCAGATACGCAGTATTTT.

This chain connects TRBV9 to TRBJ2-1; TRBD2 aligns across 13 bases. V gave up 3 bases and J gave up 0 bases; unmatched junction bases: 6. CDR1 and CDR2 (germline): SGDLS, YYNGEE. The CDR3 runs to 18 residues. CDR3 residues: CASSGLAGGQPSYNEQFF. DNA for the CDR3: TGTGCCAGCAGCGGACTAGCGGGAGGCCAACCCTCCTACAATGAGCAGTTCTTC.

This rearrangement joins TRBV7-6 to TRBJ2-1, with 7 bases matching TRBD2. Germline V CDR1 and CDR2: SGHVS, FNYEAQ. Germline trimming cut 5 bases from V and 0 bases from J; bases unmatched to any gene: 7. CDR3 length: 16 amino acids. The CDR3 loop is CASSPVGGSSYNEQFF. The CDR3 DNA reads TGTGCCAGCAGCCCCGTGGGGGGGAGCTCCTACAATGAGCAGTTCTTC.